This T cell receptor (beta chain) was documented in a study of blood T cell repertoires in COVID-19. The CDR3 runs 17 residues. V shed 3 bases and J shed 0 bases, with 14 bases lying between them. The germline gives CDR1 MDHEN, CDR2 SYDVKM. Original handling: How many nucleated cells were present was estimated from reference gene primer amplification. The repertoire was sequenced with immunoSEQ multiplex PCR; TCRdb's copy has only in-frame clones and lacks some. V and J calls and clone size are given by that table; D and trimming were obtained from the DNA. The sample consists of about 220,000 clones, more than 65% of them appearing once.

Input material: peripheral blood. This TCR was sampled from a man aged 45-65 years with active or convalescent COVID-19. The chain combines TRBV28 with TRBJ2-2; weak D call: TRBD1 (6 bases). The CDR3 DNA reads as TGTGCCAGCAGTTTGCGGACAGACTCCGCGAACACCGGGGAGCTGTTTTTT. It codes for CASSLRTDSANTGELFF.